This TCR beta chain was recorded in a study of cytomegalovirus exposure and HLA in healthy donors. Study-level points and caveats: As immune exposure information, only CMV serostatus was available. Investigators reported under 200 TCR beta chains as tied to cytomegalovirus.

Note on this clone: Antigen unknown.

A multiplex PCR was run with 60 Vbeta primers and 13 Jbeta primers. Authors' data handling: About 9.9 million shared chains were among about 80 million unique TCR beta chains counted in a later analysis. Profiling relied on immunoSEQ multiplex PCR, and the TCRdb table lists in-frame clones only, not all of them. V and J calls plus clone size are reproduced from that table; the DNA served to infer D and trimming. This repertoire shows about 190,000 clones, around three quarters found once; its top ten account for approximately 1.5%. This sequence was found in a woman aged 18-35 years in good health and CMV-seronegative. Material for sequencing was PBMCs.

CDR3 sequence (DNA): TGTGCCAGCAGCCAACTAGCGGGAGACACCGGGGAGCTGTTTTTT. Its protein product is CASSQLAGDTGELFF. This chain joins TRBV4-2 and TRBJ2-2, with 10 bases that match TRBD2. CDR1 is LGHNA, CDR2 YNFKEQ, per germline. This CDR3 region has 15 residues. Losses at the gene ends were 2 bases for V and 3 bases for J; bases not matched to a gene: 0.